These T cell receptor beta chains were read from a single sample in a study of blood T cell repertoires in COVID-19. The protocol was immunoSEQ multiplex PCR, while the TCRdb copy is restricted to in-frame clones and leaves out a portion. Of hundreds of thousands of clones in the sample, 86% were seen once. Sequencing was carried out using peripheral blood. These receptors were obtained from a woman in her 30s with active or convalescent COVID-19. Each CDR3 is given with its conserved first and last residue. D genes are given only for firm matches. The size field is filled for only some rows; it gives once, few, many or a size class.

V	J	size	D	CDR3	DNA
TRBV5-1	TRBJ1-5	.	.	CASSPDRDNQPQHF	TGCGCCAGCAGCCCGGACAGAGACAATCAGCCCCAGCATTTT
TRBV18	TRBJ1-6	.	.	CASSVDSYNSPLHF	TGTGCCAGCTCAGTGGACAGCTATAATTCACCCCTCCACTTT
TRBV6-1	TRBJ1-2	.	TRBD1	CASSEAGQGLRGYTF	TGTGCCAGCAGTGAAGCGGGACAGGGTCTTCGTGGCTACACCTTC
TRBV5-6	TRBJ2-7	once	.	CASSFSYYEQYF	TGTGCCAGCAGCTTTTCCTACTACGAGCAGTACTTC
TRBV9	TRBJ1-1	.	.	CASSVGPLTEAFF	TGTGCCAGCAGCGTAGGGCCGCTCACTGAAGCTTTCTTT
TRBV18	TRBJ2-1	.	.	CASSNGGEQFF	TGTGCCAGCTCCAACGGTGGTGAGCAGTTCTTC
TRBV9	TRBJ1-1	.	TRBD1	CASSARQGTSTEAFF	TGTGCCAGCAGCGCCCGACAGGGTACGAGCACTGAAGCTTTCTTT
TRBV6-5	TRBJ1-2	few	TRBD1	CASSRTSTGGGYTF	TGTGCCAGCAGTCGCACGAGCACAGGGGGAGGCTACACCTTC
TRBV11-2	TRBJ1-2	.	.	CASSLDKETGTRYGYTF	TGTGCCAGCAGCTTAGATAAAGAGACCGGGACACGCTATGGCTACACCTTC
TRBV30	TRBJ1-2	.	.	CAWSRGMGNYGYTF	TGTGCCTGGAGTAGAGGTATGGGTAACTATGGCTACACCTTC
TRBV6-5	TRBJ1-5	.	.	CASSSNIGGRSAQHF	TGTGCCAGCAGTTCGAATATAGGAGGGCGATCGGCCCAGCATTTT
TRBV4-1	TRBJ2-2	once	.	CASSQDRTLNTGELFF	TGCGCCAGCAGCCAAGATCGGACATTGAACACCGGGGAGCTGTTTTTT
TRBV7-6	TRBJ2-3	once	TRBD2	CASSLGIRTSGGKSTDTQYF	TGTGCCAGCAGCTTAGGGATCCGGACTAGCGGGGGGAAGAGCACAGATACGCAGTATTTT
TRBV9	TRBJ2-1	.	TRBD1	CASSDRQGDYNEQFF	TGTGCCAGCAGCGACAGACAGGGGGACTACAATGAGCAGTTCTTC
TRBV10-3	TRBJ2-3	.	TRBD2	CAISERLAGHTDTQYF	TGTGCCATCAGTGAAAGATTAGCGGGACACACAGATACGCAGTATTTT
TRBV4-1	TRBJ2-3	few	TRBD2	CASSQGTSGDTQYF	TGCGCCAGCAGCCAAGGGACTAGCGGGGATACGCAGTATTTT
TRBV19	TRBJ1-1	.	.	CASSIGGGSRTEAFF	TGTGCCAGTAGTATAGGGGGCGGATCGAGGACTGAAGCTTTCTTT
TRBV6-1	TRBJ1-1	.	.	CASSEAGSSQAFF	TGTGCCAGCAGTGAAGCAGGCTCTAGTCAGGCTTTCTTT
TRBV2	TRBJ1-2	.	.	CASSDTGVYGYTF	TGTGCCAGCAGTGATACAGGAGTCTATGGCTACACCTTC
TRBV5-8	TRBJ2-7	once	.	CASLPHRAINEQYF	TGTGCCAGTCTACCCCACAGGGCTATAAACGAGCAGTACTTC
TRBV27	TRBJ2-7	.	TRBD1	CASSLGDSLEQYF	TGTGCCAGCAGTTTAGGGGACAGTCTCGAGCAGTACTTC
TRBV4-1	TRBJ1-2	few	.	CASSQVGGSYGYTF	TGCGCCAGCAGCCAAGTAGGAGGGTCCTATGGCTACACCTTC
TRBV18	TRBJ2-7	.	TRBD1	CASSPGTGGTYEQYF	TGTGCCAGCTCACCGGGGACAGGGGGCACCTACGAGCAGTACTTC
TRBV9	TRBJ2-7	.	TRBD1	CASSVQPTGTYEQYF	TGTGCCAGCAGCGTACAACCGACAGGGACCTACGAGCAGTACTTC
TRBV28	TRBJ1-5	.	.	CASSSREILPQHF	TGTGCCAGCAGTTCACGAGAGATATTACCCCAGCATTTT
TRBV6-5	TRBJ2-7	.	.	CARCRQSSEQYF	TGTGCCAGGTGTCGACAGTCGAGCGAGCAGTACTTC
TRBV13	TRBJ2-1	.	TRBD2	CASSSGLAGGNNEQFF	TGTGCCAGCAGCTCGGGACTAGCGGGGGGCAACAATGAGCAGTTCTTC
TRBV4-1	TRBJ1-1	.	.	CASSQVPVGQPNTEAFF	TGCGCCAGCAGCCAAGTCCCGGTAGGACAGCCGAACACTGAAGCTTTCTTT
TRBV21-1	TRBJ1-6	.	.	CASSKMTHSPHGGPLHF	TGTGCCAGCAGCAAAATGACCCATAGTCCCCACGGGGGACCCCTCCACTTT
TRBV5-1	TRBJ2-7	.	TRBD1	CASSLALTGGYEQYF	TGCGCCAGCAGCTTGGCCCTAACAGGGGGCTACGAGCAGTACTTC
TRBV2	TRBJ2-7	.	TRBD2	CASSDPGGWGYEQYF	TGTGCCAGCAGTGACCCCGGGGGGTGGGGCTACGAGCAGTACTTC
TRBV30	TRBJ2-5	.	TRBD1	CAWSPGTVMETQYF	TGTGCCTGGTCTCCCGGGACAGTGATGGAGACCCAGTACTTC
TRBV11-2	TRBJ2-7	.	TRBD2	CASSLGTSGAYEQYF	TGTGCCAGCAGCTTAGGGACTAGCGGAGCCTACGAGCAGTACTTC
TRBV5-4	TRBJ2-3	.	TRBD2	CASSVGLAGGPRDTDTQYF	TGTGCCAGCAGCGTGGGACTAGCGGGGGGGCCCCGAGACACAGATACGCAGTATTTT
TRBV19	TRBJ1-2	once	.	CASSIKAGRNTF	TGTGCCAGTAGTATAAAGGCAGGGCGCAACACCTTC